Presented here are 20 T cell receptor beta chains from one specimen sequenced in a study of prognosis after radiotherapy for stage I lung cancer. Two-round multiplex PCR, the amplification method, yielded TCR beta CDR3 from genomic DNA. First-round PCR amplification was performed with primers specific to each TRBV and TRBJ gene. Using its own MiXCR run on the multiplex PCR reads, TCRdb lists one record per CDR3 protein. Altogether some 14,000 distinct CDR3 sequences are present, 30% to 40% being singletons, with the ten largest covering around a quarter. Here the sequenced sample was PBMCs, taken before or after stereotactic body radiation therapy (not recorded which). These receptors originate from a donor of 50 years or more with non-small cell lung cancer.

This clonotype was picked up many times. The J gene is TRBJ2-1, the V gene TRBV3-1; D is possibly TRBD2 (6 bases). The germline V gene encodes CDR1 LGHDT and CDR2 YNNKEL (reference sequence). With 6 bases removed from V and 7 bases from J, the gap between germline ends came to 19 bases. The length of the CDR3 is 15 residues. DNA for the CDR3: TGTGCCAGCAGTCGAAGCGGGCCCTCTGGGAATGAGCAGTTCTTC. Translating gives CASSRSGPSGNEQFF.

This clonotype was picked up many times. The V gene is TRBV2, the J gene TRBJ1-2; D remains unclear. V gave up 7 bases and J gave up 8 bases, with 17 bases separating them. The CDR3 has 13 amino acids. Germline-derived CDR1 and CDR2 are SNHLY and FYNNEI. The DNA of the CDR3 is TGTGCCAGCACCAGGACTGGGAGCAGGGGCTACACCTTC. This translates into CASTRTGSRGYTF.

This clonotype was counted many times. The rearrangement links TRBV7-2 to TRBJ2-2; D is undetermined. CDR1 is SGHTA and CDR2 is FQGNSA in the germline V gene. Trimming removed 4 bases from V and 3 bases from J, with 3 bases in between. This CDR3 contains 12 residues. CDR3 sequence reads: CASSSYTGELFF. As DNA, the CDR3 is TGTGCCAGCAGCTCGTACACCGGGGAGCTGTTTTTT.

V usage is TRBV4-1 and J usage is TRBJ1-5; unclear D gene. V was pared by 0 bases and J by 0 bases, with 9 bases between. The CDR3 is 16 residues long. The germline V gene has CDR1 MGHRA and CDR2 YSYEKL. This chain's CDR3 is CASSQEGQLSNQPQHF. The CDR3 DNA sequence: TGCGCCAGCAGCCAAGAAGGGCAACTTAGCAATCAGCCCCAGCATTTT.

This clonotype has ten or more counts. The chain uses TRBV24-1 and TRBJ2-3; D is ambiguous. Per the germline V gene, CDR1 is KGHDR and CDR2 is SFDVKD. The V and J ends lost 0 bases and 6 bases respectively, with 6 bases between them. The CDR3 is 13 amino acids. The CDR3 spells CATSDLQMDTQYF. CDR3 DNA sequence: TGTGCCACCAGTGATTTGCAGATGGATACGCAGTATTTT.

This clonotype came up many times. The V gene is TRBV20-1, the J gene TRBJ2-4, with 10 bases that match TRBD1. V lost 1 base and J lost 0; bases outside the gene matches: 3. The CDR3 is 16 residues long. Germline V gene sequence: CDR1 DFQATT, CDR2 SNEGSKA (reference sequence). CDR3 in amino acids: CSARGQGALAKNIQYF. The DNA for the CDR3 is TGCAGTGCTAGAGGACAGGGGGCCCTAGCCAAAAACATTCAGTACTTC.

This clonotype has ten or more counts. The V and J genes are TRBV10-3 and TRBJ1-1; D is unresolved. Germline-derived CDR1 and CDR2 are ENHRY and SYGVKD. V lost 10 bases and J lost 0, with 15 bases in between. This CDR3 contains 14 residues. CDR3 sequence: CATLAGFMNTEAFF. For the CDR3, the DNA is TGTGCCACCTTGGCGGGCTTTATGAACACTGAAGCTTTCTTT.

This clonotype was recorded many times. The CDR3 protein is CASSLRGIVNTEAFF. As DNA, the CDR3 is TGTGCCAGCAGTTTACGGGGTATAGTGAACACTGAAGCTTTCTTT. This rearrangement joins TRBV28 to TRBJ1-1; the D is unclear. The germline V and J ends were trimmed by 2 bases and 0 bases, with 10 bases remaining between them. Germline-derived CDR1 and CDR2 are MDHEN and SYDVKM. The CDR3 length is 15 residues.

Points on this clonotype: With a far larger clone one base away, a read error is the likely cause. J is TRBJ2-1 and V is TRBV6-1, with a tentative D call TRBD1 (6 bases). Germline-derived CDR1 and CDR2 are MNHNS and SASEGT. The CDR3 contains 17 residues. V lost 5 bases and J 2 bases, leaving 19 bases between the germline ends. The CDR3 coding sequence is TGTGCCAGCAGTTACATTTTATGTGGGACACCCTACAATGAGCAGTTCTTC. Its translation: CASSYILCGTPYNEQFF.

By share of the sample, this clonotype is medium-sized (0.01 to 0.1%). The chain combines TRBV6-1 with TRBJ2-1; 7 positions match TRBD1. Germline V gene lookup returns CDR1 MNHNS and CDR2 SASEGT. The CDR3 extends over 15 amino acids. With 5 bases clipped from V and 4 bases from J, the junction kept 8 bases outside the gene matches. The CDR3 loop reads CASSTTGVVYNEQFF. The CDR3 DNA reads TGTGCCAGCAGTACTACAGGGGTGGTGTACAATGAGCAGTTCTTC.

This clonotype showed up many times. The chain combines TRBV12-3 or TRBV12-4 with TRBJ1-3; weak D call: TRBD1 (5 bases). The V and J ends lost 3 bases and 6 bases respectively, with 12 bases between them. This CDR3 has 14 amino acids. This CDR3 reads CASSFPGLTNTIYF. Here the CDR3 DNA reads TGTGCCAGCAGTTTCCCAGGGCTGACAAACACCATATATTTT.

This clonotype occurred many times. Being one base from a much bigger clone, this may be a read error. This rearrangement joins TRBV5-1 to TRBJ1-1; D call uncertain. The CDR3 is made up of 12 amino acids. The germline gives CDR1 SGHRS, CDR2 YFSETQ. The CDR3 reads CASSTGNTGAFF. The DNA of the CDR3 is TGCGCCAGCAGTACGGGGAACACTGGAGCTTTCTTT.

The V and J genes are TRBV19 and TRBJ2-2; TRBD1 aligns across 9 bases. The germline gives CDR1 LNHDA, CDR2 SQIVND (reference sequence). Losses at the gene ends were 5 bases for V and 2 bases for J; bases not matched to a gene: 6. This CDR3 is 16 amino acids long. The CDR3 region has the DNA TGTGCCAGTAGTTGGGGGACAGGGAGCAACACCGGGGAGCTGTTTTTT. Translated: CASSWGTGSNTGELFF.

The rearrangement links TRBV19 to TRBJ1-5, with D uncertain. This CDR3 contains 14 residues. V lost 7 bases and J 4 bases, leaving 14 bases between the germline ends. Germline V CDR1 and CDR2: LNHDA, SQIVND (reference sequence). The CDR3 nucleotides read TGTGCCAGTATTATTTGGACTACTAATCAGCCCCAGCATTTT. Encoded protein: CASIIWTTNQPQHF.

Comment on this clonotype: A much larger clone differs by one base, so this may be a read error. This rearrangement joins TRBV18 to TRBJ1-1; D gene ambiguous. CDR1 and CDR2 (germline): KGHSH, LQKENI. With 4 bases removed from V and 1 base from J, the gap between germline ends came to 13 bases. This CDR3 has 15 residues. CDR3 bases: TGTGCCAGCTCACGAATGGGTGGGTCGAACACTGAAGCTTTCTTT. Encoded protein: CASSRMGGSNTEAFF.

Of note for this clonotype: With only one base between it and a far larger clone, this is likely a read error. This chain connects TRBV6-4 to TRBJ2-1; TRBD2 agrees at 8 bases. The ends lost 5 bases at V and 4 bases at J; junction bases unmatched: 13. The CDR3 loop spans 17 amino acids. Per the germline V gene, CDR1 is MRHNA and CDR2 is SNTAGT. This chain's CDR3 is CASSYYGAGGGYNEQFF. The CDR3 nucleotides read TGTGCCAGCAGTTACTACGGCGCGGGAGGCGGATACAATGAGCAGTTCTTC.

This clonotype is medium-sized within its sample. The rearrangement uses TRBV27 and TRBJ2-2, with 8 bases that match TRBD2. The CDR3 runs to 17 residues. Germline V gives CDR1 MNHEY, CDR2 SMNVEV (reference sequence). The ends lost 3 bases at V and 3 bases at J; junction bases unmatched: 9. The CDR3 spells CASSLLGSGKDTGELFF. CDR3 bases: TGTGCCAGCAGTTTGCTCGGTAGCGGGAAGGACACCGGGGAGCTGTTTTTT.

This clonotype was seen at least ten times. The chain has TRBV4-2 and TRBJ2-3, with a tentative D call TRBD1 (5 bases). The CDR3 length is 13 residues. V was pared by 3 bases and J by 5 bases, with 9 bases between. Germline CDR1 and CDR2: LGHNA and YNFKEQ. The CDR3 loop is CASSQAGLDTQYF. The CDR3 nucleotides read TGTGCCAGCAGCCAGGCAGGGTTAGATACGCAGTATTTT.

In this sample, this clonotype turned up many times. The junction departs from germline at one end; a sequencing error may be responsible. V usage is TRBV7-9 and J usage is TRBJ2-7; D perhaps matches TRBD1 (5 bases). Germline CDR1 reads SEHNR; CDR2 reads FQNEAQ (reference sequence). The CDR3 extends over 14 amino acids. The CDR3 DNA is TGTGCCAGCACCTATACAGCTCAGGGTGACGTTTCGGACTTC. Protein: CASTYTAQGDVSDF.

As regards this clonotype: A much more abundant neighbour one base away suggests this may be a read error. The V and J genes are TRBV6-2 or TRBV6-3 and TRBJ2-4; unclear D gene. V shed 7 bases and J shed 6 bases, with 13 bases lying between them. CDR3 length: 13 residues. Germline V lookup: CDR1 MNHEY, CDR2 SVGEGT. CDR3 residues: CASIIPRANIQYF. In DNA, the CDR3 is TGTGCCAGCATCATCCCTCGGGCAAACATTCAGTACTTC.